The text below deals with one T cell receptor (beta chain). The target antigen is unknown. These data originate in a study of cytomegalovirus exposure and HLA in healthy donors. Study results and caveats: Despite most TCR sequences being rare, some public TCRs occurred in many donors.

Germline CDR1 and CDR2: SGDLS and YYNGEE. Trimming pared 1 base from V and 0 bases from J, leaving 10 bases between. CDR3 size: 15 residues. The PCR was carried out with 60 Vbeta primers and 13 Jbeta primers. The assay was immunoSEQ multiplex PCR, and TCRdb's table has in-frame clones only and misses some. The table has about 160,000 clones, approximately 72% seen once; the top ten hold under 2.5%. The specimen was PBMCs. This sequence joins TRBV9 and TRBJ1-1, with D possibly being TRBD1 (5 bases). The sequence came from a female donor in good health and CMV-seronegative. The CDR3 spells CASSVFEGVNTEAFF. CDR3 DNA: TGTGCCAGCAGCGTATTCGAAGGGGTGAACACTGAAGCTTTCTTT.